This TCR beta chain was observed in a study of blood T cell repertoires in COVID-19. The overall study: COVID-19 samples, acute and convalescent, were from the United States, Italy and Spain.

This clone was seen once. The junction does not match germline at one end; this may be a read error. Method: immunoSEQ multiplex PCR; TCRdb's copy keeps in-frame clones and lacks some. The table has 150,000 to 200,000 clones, 80% to 90% seen once. The CDR3 is 16 amino acids. Germline CDR1 and CDR2: LNHNV and YYDKDF (reference sequence). Sequenced sample: peripheral blood. This clonotype originated in a man aged 55 to 70 with acute or convalescent COVID-19. The chain joins TRBV15 to TRBJ2-1, with TRBD1 identical over 12 bases. CDR3 DNA: TGTGCCACCAGTAGAGGAGGGACAGGGGGCCGTGAAAAGCAGTTCTTC. It codes for CATSRGGTGGREKQFF.